This T cell receptor (beta chain) was recorded in a study of shared clonotypes between healthy human individuals. TCRdb's copy holds only in-frame clones and misses some; the assay was immunoSEQ multiplex PCR. The sample includes roughly 720,000 clones, about 90% seen only once; the top ten take 34%. The CDR3 is 15 amino acids. In germline, CDR1 is SGDLS, CDR2 YYNGEE. Trimming took 5 bases from V and 5 from J; bases not matched to a gene: 8. This receptor was obtained from a man aged 18-30 years in good health. Some clones in this sample may be carry-over from other donors' samples. The chain carries TRBV9 and TRBJ2-5; 11 bases map to TRBD2. The specimen was memory CD8+ T cells from PBMCs. The subset is: CD45RO+ cells pooled with CCR7-negative TemRA cells. The CDR3 loop reads CASSQAASGRETQYF. The CDR3 DNA is TGTGCCAGCAGTCAAGCGGCTAGCGGGAGGGAGACCCAGTACTTC. The entire variable domain, with the rest obtained from reference TRBV9 and TRBJ2-5, is as follows: DSGVTQTPKHLITATGQRVTLRCSPRSGDLSVYWYQQSLDQGLQFLIQYYNGEERAKGNILERFSAQQFPDLHSELNLSSLELGDSALYFCASSQAASGRETQYFGPGTRLLVL.